This T cell receptor beta chain was identified during a study of cytomegalovirus exposure and HLA in healthy donors. Losses at the gene ends were 0 bases for V and 5 bases for J; bases not matched to a gene: 14. CDR1 and CDR2 (germline): MNHNS, SASEGT. The CDR3 has 19 residues. Details on this clone: The antigen remains unidentified.

The PCR ran on 60 Vbeta and 13 Jbeta primers. Only in-frame clones appear in the TCRdb table, and some are missing; sequencing was by immunoSEQ multiplex PCR. The sample has under 150,000 clones, 76% seen once. Whole-study findings and limits: Later work showed greater clonal expansion in HLA-associated TCR beta chains than in equally common others. An analysis that was carried out later associated 16,000 or so TCR beta sequences with HLA alleles at 0.05 false discovery rate. The CMV antigen specificity of a few CMV-associated chains was confirmed through in vitro analysis.

The sequenced sample was PBMCs. This chain connects TRBV6-1 to TRBJ2-1; TRBD2 matches at 9 bases. This sequence was found in a female donor in good health and CMV-seropositive. This chain's CDR3 is CASSEAPPGLAGINNEQFF. As DNA, the CDR3 is TGTGCCAGCAGTGAAGCACCGCCCGGTCTAGCGGGAATCAACAATGAGCAGTTCTTC.